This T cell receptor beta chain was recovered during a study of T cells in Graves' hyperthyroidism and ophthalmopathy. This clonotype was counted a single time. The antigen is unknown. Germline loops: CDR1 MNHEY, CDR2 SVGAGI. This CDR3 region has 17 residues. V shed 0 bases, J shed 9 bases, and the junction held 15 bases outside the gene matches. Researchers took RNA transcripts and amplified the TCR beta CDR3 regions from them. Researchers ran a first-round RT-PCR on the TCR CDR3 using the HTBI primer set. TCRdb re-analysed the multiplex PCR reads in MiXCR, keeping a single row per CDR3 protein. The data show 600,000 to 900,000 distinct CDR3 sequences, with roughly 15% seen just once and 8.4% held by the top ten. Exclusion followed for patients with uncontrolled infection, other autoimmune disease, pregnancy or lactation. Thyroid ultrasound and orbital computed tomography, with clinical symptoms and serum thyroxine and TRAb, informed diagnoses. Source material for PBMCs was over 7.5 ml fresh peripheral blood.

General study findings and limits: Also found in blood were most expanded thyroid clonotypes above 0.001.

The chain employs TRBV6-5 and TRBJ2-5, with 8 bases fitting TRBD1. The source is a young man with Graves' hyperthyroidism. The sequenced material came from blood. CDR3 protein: CASSYSTRQGRWGSQYF. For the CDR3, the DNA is TGTGCCAGCAGTTACTCCACCCGACAGGGGAGGTGGGGGTCCCAGTACTTC.